What follows are 15 T cell receptor beta chains derived from one specimen sequenced in a study of technical replicates of blood from a handful of donors. Sequenced by immunoSEQ multiplex PCR; TCRdb stores in-frame clones only, minus some. The repertoire holds tens of thousands of clones, with 88% as singletons. The sample consisted of PBMCs. The receptors were gathered from a human donor in good health. Some clones in this sample may be carry-over from other donors' samples.

The chain links TRBV11-2 to TRBJ1-4; TRBD1 aligns across 8 bases. Looked up from germline, CDR1 is SGHAT and CDR2 is FQNNGV. The V segment lost 5 bases and the J segment 2 bases; nucleotides outside the gene matches: 10. The CDR3 has 17 amino acids. CDR3 sequence: CASSPWTGLITNEKLFF. The CDR3 DNA is TGTGCCAGCAGCCCCTGGACAGGGTTGATCACTAATGAAAAACTGTTTTTT.

This chain links TRBV2 with TRBJ1-1; D remains unclear. V dropped 3 bases and J dropped 1 base, with 15 bases sitting between them. Germline-derived CDR1 and CDR2 are SNHLY and FYNNEI. This CDR3 comprises 16 residues. CDR3 in amino acids: CASSESVGSTNTEAFF. The DNA for the CDR3 is TGTGCCAGCAGTGAGAGTGTGGGGAGTACGAACACTGAAGCTTTCTTT.

This chain joins TRBV9 and TRBJ2-2; TRBD1 is a possible D gene (5 bases). Looked up from germline, CDR1 is SGDLS and CDR2 is YYNGEE. The CDR3 extends over 16 amino acids. Trimming cost V 2 bases and J 5 bases, with 16 bases left between them. Here the CDR3 DNA reads TGTGCCAGCAGCGTGGAGCAGGGTCTAAGGACCGGGGAGCTGTTTTTT. Translating it yields CASSVEQGLRTGELFF.

V is TRBV5-4 and J is TRBJ2-1, with D perhaps TRBD2 (6 bases). Per the germline V gene, CDR1 is SGHNT and CDR2 is YYREEE (reference sequence). Trimming removed 4 bases at V and 4 bases at J, with 18 bases between. This CDR3 region has 16 residues. CDR3 residues: CASSPGAREHYNEQFF. The CDR3 DNA follows: TGTGCCAGCAGCCCCGGGGCCCGGGAGCATTACAATGAGCAGTTCTTC.

The chain employs TRBV19 and TRBJ2-5; D possibly corresponds to TRBD2 (5 bases). Germline loops: CDR1 LNHDA, CDR2 SQIVND (reference sequence). Trimming took off 4 bases at V and 5 bases at J, with 14 bases between the two ends. The CDR3 loop spans 14 amino acids. The CDR3 loop is CASSKGEWRETQYF. In DNA, the CDR3 is TGTGCCAGTAGTAAGGGAGAATGGAGGGAGACCCAGTACTTC.

The chain recombines TRBV5-1 with TRBJ2-1; 9 bases align to TRBD2. The CDR3 length is 17 residues. Looked up from germline, CDR1 is SGHRS and CDR2 is YFSETQ. V shed 1 base and J 8 bases; nucleotides not matched to a gene: 13. CDR3 in DNA: TGCGCCAGCAGCTTGTCTGCCCATGGGAGCGGGGGGTATGAGCAGTTCTTC. The encoded protein is CASSLSAHGSGGYEQFF.

The sample holds one count of this clone. The same CDR3 arises from other DNA sequences in this sample as well. The V call is TRBV4-3, the J call TRBJ1-2; a weak D match, TRBD1 (5 bases). The CDR3 extends over 16 amino acids. V lost 4 bases, J lost 0 bases, and 15 bases lay in between. The germline CDR1 and CDR2 sequences are LGHNA and YSLEER. CDR3 sequence: CASSPTGGEANYGYTF. In DNA, the CDR3 is TGCGCCAGCAGCCCAACGGGGGGGGAGGCTAACTATGGCTACACCTTC.

The V gene is TRBV12-1, the J gene TRBJ2-1; the table names TRBD2, a call not compared with the DNA. TRBV12-1 is given as a pseudogene. The CDR3 consists of 15 residues. The CDR3 region has the DNA TGTGCCAGCAGCTTTGGGTTAGCGGGGGGAAATGAGCAGTTCTTC. As protein: CASSFGLAGGNEQFF.

The V gene is TRBV5-5, the J gene TRBJ1-5; D is ambiguous. Trimming took off 4 bases at V and 0 bases at J, with 5 bases between the two ends. The germline V gene encodes CDR1 SGHKS and CDR2 YYEKEE (reference sequence). The CDR3 is 13 residues long. CDR3 nucleotide sequence: TGTGCCAGCAGCCTCCGTAGCAATCAGCCCCAGCATTTT. Its protein product is CASSLRSNQPQHF.

The CDR3 here is CAISDPLGGGNTGELFF. The CDR3 nucleotides are TGTGCCATCAGTGACCCCCTCGGGGGGGGTAACACCGGGGAGCTGTTTTTT. This rearrangement joins TRBV10-3 to TRBJ2-2; 8 bases are a match to TRBD2. The CDR3 sequence is 17 residues long. Germline V gene lookup returns CDR1 ENHRY and CDR2 SYGVKD. V lost 3 bases and J lost 2; bases outside the gene matches: 8.

The rearrangement joins TRBV12-5 to TRBJ2-1; 8 bases align to TRBD1. There are 16 residues in the CDR3. Unmatched junction bases numbered 7, after V lost 5 bases and J lost 1 base. Germline CDR1 LGHNT, CDR2 FRNRAP. CDR3 sequence reads: CASGTGGTVSYNEQFF. The CDR3 DNA reads TGTGCTAGTGGTACAGGGGGGACAGTTTCCTACAATGAGCAGTTCTTC.

The V and J genes are TRBV19 and TRBJ2-2, with 7 bases identical to TRBD1. This CDR3 has 15 amino acids. J gave up 6 bases and V 10 bases, and 14 bases lay outside the gene matches. Germline assignment: CDR1 LNHDA and CDR2 SQIVND (reference sequence). CDR3 region: CANLKTGMWSGELFF. The CDR3 bases are TGTGCCAACTTAAAGACAGGGATGTGGTCCGGGGAGCTGTTTTTT.

The rearrangement joins TRBV2 to TRBJ2-7; 8 bases are a match to TRBD2. The CDR3 is made up of 14 amino acids. Germline-derived CDR1 and CDR2 are SNHLY and FYNNEI. V lost 7 bases, J lost 4 bases, and 9 bases stayed unmatched. CDR3 nucleotides: TGTGCCAGCACCGTTGCTAGCGGGTTTTACGAGCAGTACTTC. Translating it yields CASTVASGFYEQYF.

The rearrangement uses TRBV4-2 and TRBJ1-4, with D possibly being TRBD1 (5 bases). CDR1 and CDR2 (germline): LGHNA, YNFKEQ. The ends were cut back, 2 bases at V and 11 bases at J, with 18 bases in the middle. The CDR3 covers 15 residues. The CDR3 DNA follows: TGTGCCAGCAGCCAACCTCAGACAGTTCCACCGAAACTGTTTTTT. Translating gives CASSQPQTVPPKLFF.

V is TRBV28 and J is TRBJ2-2, with D tentatively TRBD2 (6 bases). V lost 1 base and J lost 5, with 14 bases in between. CDR3 length: 16 amino acids. CDR1 MDHEN and CDR2 SYDVKM come from the germline V gene. Here the CDR3 reads CASSLSGSGRTGELFF. For the CDR3, the DNA is TGTGCCAGCAGTTTATCCGGTAGCGGAAGGACCGGGGAGCTGTTTTTT.